This is a list of T cell receptor beta chains from one sample in a study of T cell repertoires in cytomegalovirus infection. TCRdb independently ran MiXCR on the reads; one entry per CDR3 protein. Of about 530,000 distinct CDR3 sequences in the sample, around 27% are singletons; the top ten hold 13%. Sample: PBMCs. The receptors shown here come from a human donor in good health (CMV status not recorded). Some clones in this sample may be carry-over from other donors' samples. CDR3s include the opening cysteine and the closing phenylalanine or tryptophan. The order of the fields is D gene, V gene, J gene, clone size, CDR3 protein, CDR3 DNA. D genes are given only for firm matches. Clone size is not always given. Where it is, it says once, few, many or a class for expanded clones.

d_call: TRBD2
v_call: TRBV7-9
j_call: TRBJ2-1
clone_size: once
cdr3_aa: CASSSPGLATNEQFF
cdr3_nt: TGTGCCAGCAGCTCCCCGGGACTAGCGACCAATGAGCAGTTCTTC

d_call: -
v_call: TRBV14
j_call: TRBJ1-2
clone_size: once
cdr3_aa: CASSQGAGRSYGYTF
cdr3_nt: TGTGCCAGCAGCCAGGGCGCGGGAAGGAGCTATGGCTACACCTTC

d_call: -
v_call: TRBV19
j_call: TRBJ1-1
clone_size: -
cdr3_aa: CASSGLIGFMNTEAFF
cdr3_nt: TGTGCCAGTAGTGGACTAATAGGATTTATGAACACTGAAGCTTTCTTT

d_call: TRBD1
v_call: TRBV12-3/TRBV12-4
j_call: TRBJ2-1
clone_size: many
cdr3_aa: CASSATGTGDNEQFF
cdr3_nt: TGTGCCAGCAGTGCCACCGGGACAGGGGACAATGAGCAGTTCTTC

d_call: TRBD2
v_call: TRBV7-6
j_call: TRBJ2-2
clone_size: -
cdr3_aa: CASSFGLAGETGELFF
cdr3_nt: TGTGCCAGCAGCTTCGGACTAGCGGGAGAAACCGGGGAGCTGTTTTTT

d_call: -
v_call: TRBV7-2
j_call: TRBJ2-7
clone_size: many
cdr3_aa: CASSTIGSSYEQYF
cdr3_nt: TGTGCCAGCAGCACAATCGGGTCCTCCTACGAGCAGTACTTC

d_call: -
v_call: TRBV7-2
j_call: TRBJ1-1
clone_size: -
cdr3_aa: CASSLSVTEAFF
cdr3_nt: TGTGCCAGCAGTCTTTCGGTCACTGAAGCTTTCTTT

d_call: -
v_call: TRBV7-2
j_call: TRBJ2-7
clone_size: -
cdr3_aa: CASSRTGTRSYEQYF
cdr3_nt: TGTGCCAGCAGCCGAACCGGGACACGATCCTACGAGCAGTACTTC

d_call: -
v_call: TRBV12-3/TRBV12-4
j_call: TRBJ1-4
clone_size: many
cdr3_aa: CASSLQATNEKLFF
cdr3_nt: TGTGCCAGCAGTTTACAGGCAACTAATGAAAAACTGTTTTTT

d_call: TRBD2
v_call: TRBV12-3/TRBV12-4
j_call: TRBJ2-5
clone_size: -
cdr3_aa: CASSYSGRVETQYF
cdr3_nt: TGTGCCAGCAGTTATAGCGGGAGAGTGGAGACCCAGTACTTC

d_call: TRBD2
v_call: TRBV11-3
j_call: TRBJ2-1
clone_size: -
cdr3_aa: CASSLASLAGAHNEQFF
cdr3_nt: TGTGCCAGCAGCTTAGCCTCTCTAGCGGGAGCTCACAATGAGCAGTTCTTC

d_call: TRBD1
v_call: TRBV19
j_call: TRBJ2-1
clone_size: -
cdr3_aa: CASSIGGTGSIEQFF
cdr3_nt: TGTGCCAGTAGTATAGGTGGGACAGGGTCCATTGAGCAGTTCTTC

d_call: -
v_call: TRBV7-8
j_call: TRBJ2-1
clone_size: many
cdr3_aa: CASSLATWGNEQFF
cdr3_nt: TGTGCCAGCAGCTTAGCGACGTGGGGTAATGAGCAGTTCTTC

d_call: TRBD1
v_call: TRBV7-2
j_call: TRBJ1-2
clone_size: few
cdr3_aa: CASSPLGTGLASGYTF
cdr3_nt: TGTGCCAGCAGCCCTCTGGGGACAGGGCTCGCGTCTGGCTACACCTTC

d_call: TRBD1
v_call: TRBV6-1
j_call: TRBJ1-5
clone_size: few
cdr3_aa: CASSWTGGSQPQHF
cdr3_nt: TGTGCCAGCAGCTGGACAGGGGGTAGTCAGCCCCAGCATTTT

d_call: -
v_call: TRBV19
j_call: TRBJ2-7
clone_size: -
cdr3_aa: CASSPQGTSSEQYF
cdr3_nt: TGTGCCAGTAGCCCCCAGGGGACGTCTTCCGAGCAGTACTTC

d_call: -
v_call: TRBV24-1
j_call: TRBJ2-7
clone_size: -
cdr3_aa: CATGTDYEQYF
cdr3_nt: TGTGCCACGGGGACTGACTACGAGCAGTACTTC

d_call: -
v_call: TRBV4-1
j_call: TRBJ1-2
clone_size: few
cdr3_aa: CASSQERPGRRANYGYTF
cdr3_nt: TGCGCCAGCAGCCAAGAGAGGCCGGGACGCCGGGCTAACTATGGCTACACCTTC

d_call: TRBD1
v_call: TRBV6-1
j_call: TRBJ1-2
clone_size: -
cdr3_aa: CASRTNFGQGANGYTF
cdr3_nt: TGTGCCAGCAGGACAAATTTTGGACAGGGGGCAAATGGCTACACCTTC

d_call: -
v_call: TRBV7-2
j_call: TRBJ1-1
clone_size: many
cdr3_aa: CASSFQNTEAFF
cdr3_nt: TGTGCCAGCAGCTTCCAGAACACTGAAGCTTTCTTT

d_call: -
v_call: TRBV18
j_call: TRBJ2-5
clone_size: few
cdr3_aa: CASSPRQVIGETQYF
cdr3_nt: TGTGCCAGCTCACCACGGCAGGTCATTGGAGAGACCCAGTACTTC

d_call: -
v_call: TRBV12-3/TRBV12-4
j_call: TRBJ2-2
clone_size: -
cdr3_aa: CASGKGAGSSGELFF
cdr3_nt: TGTGCCAGCGGAAAAGGGGCCGGCTCGTCCGGGGAGCTGTTTTTT

d_call: TRBD1
v_call: TRBV7-2
j_call: TRBJ1-3
clone_size: few
cdr3_aa: CASSFTQQPGQGNTIYF
cdr3_nt: TGTGCCAGCAGCTTTACTCAGCAACCGGGACAGGGAAACACCATATATTTT

d_call: TRBD2
v_call: TRBV24-1
j_call: TRBJ2-2
clone_size: -
cdr3_aa: CATSDRSGRAIAGELFF
cdr3_nt: TGTGCCACCAGTGATCGTAGCGGGAGGGCGATCGCCGGGGAGCTGTTTTTT

d_call: -
v_call: TRBV9
j_call: TRBJ2-1
clone_size: -
cdr3_aa: CASSPVRGGGPYNEQFF
cdr3_nt: TGTGCCAGCAGCCCCGTGCGAGGGGGAGGGCCCTACAATGAGCAGTTCTTC

d_call: -
v_call: TRBV11-3
j_call: TRBJ1-3
clone_size: many
cdr3_aa: CASSADSGNTIYF
cdr3_nt: TGTGCCAGCAGCGCCGACTCTGGAAACACCATATATTTT

d_call: TRBD2
v_call: TRBV19
j_call: TRBJ2-2
clone_size: -
cdr3_aa: CASTKTSGLNANTGELFF
cdr3_nt: TGTGCCAGTACTAAGACTAGCGGGCTGAACGCGAACACCGGGGAGCTGTTTTTT

d_call: -
v_call: TRBV6-5
j_call: TRBJ2-1
clone_size: few
cdr3_aa: CASSSEGVPDNEQFF
cdr3_nt: TGTGCCAGCAGTTCAGAAGGAGTTCCGGACAATGAGCAGTTCTTC

d_call: TRBD1
v_call: TRBV27
j_call: TRBJ1-4
clone_size: few
cdr3_aa: CASSPGDRHNEKLFF
cdr3_nt: TGTGCCAGCAGCCCCGGGGACAGACATAATGAAAAACTGTTTTTT

d_call: -
v_call: TRBV7-9
j_call: TRBJ1-2
clone_size: few
cdr3_aa: CASSSPRSRSGYTF
cdr3_nt: TGTGCCAGCAGCTCCCCTCGGTCCAGGAGCGGCTACACCTTC

d_call: -
v_call: TRBV7-3
j_call: TRBJ2-1
clone_size: few
cdr3_aa: CASSPRRGTSNEQFF
cdr3_nt: TGTGCCAGCAGCCCGAGACGGGGAACCAGCAATGAGCAGTTCTTC

d_call: -
v_call: TRBV27
j_call: TRBJ1-5
clone_size: -
cdr3_aa: CASSEQYRRSNQPQHF
cdr3_nt: TGTGCCAGCAGCGAACAGTACAGGAGGAGCAATCAGCCCCAGCATTTT

d_call: -
v_call: TRBV11-2
j_call: TRBJ1-5
clone_size: -
cdr3_aa: CASSSSEIHNQPQHF
cdr3_nt: TGTGCCAGCAGCTCCTCGGAGATTCACAATCAGCCCCAGCATTTT

d_call: TRBD1
v_call: TRBV25-1
j_call: TRBJ1-1
clone_size: -
cdr3_aa: CASSATGQGITEAFF
cdr3_nt: TGTGCCAGCAGTGCGACGGGACAGGGGATCACTGAAGCTTTCTTT

d_call: TRBD2
v_call: TRBV19
j_call: TRBJ2-7
clone_size: -
cdr3_aa: CASSRGRLTYEQYF
cdr3_nt: TGTGCCAGTAGTCGCGGGAGACTCACCTACGAGCAGTACTTC

d_call: -
v_call: TRBV5-1
j_call: TRBJ2-3
clone_size: few
cdr3_aa: CASSLESQWDTQYF
cdr3_nt: TGCGCCAGCAGCTTGGAATCGCAGTGGGATACGCAGTATTTT

d_call: TRBD2
v_call: TRBV7-2
j_call: TRBJ2-1
clone_size: few
cdr3_aa: CASSPREASYNEQFF
cdr3_nt: TGTGCCAGCAGCCCCCGGGAGGCGTCCTACAATGAGCAGTTCTTC

d_call: TRBD1
v_call: TRBV7-8
j_call: TRBJ1-3
clone_size: many
cdr3_aa: CASSLRTGQTGNTIYF
cdr3_nt: TGTGCCAGCAGCCTTAGGACAGGGCAAACTGGAAACACCATATATTTT

d_call: TRBD2
v_call: TRBV12-5
j_call: TRBJ2-1
clone_size: few
cdr3_aa: CASGLFLAGGLNEQFF
cdr3_nt: TGTGCTAGTGGTTTGTTTCTAGCGGGAGGGTTGAATGAGCAGTTCTTC

d_call: TRBD1
v_call: TRBV12-3/TRBV12-4
j_call: TRBJ1-2
clone_size: many
cdr3_aa: CASREDRERYGYTF
cdr3_nt: TGTGCCAGCAGAGAGGACAGGGAACGGTATGGCTACACCTTC

d_call: TRBD1
v_call: TRBV2
j_call: TRBJ2-1
clone_size: -
cdr3_aa: CASSVRDRGNNEQFF
cdr3_nt: TGTGCCAGCAGTGTCCGGGACAGGGGGAACAATGAGCAGTTCTTC

d_call: -
v_call: TRBV7-2
j_call: TRBJ1-1
clone_size: many
cdr3_aa: CASSAPSAGSEAFF
cdr3_nt: TGTGCCAGCAGCGCCCCCTCGGCGGGATCTGAAGCTTTCTTT

d_call: TRBD2
v_call: TRBV10-3
j_call: TRBJ2-2
clone_size: -
cdr3_aa: CAISDPSAGGGAGELFF
cdr3_nt: TGTGCCATCAGTGATCCTTCAGCGGGAGGGGGAGCCGGGGAGCTGTTTTTT

d_call: -
v_call: TRBV7-2
j_call: TRBJ2-2
clone_size: many
cdr3_aa: CASRQGPWELFF
cdr3_nt: TGTGCCAGCAGGCAGGGTCCCTGGGAGCTGTTTTTT

d_call: TRBD2
v_call: TRBV20-1
j_call: TRBJ2-5
clone_size: -
cdr3_aa: CSASGFLRAGTSGFQETQYF
cdr3_nt: TGCAGTGCTAGCGGTTTCCTGCGGGCCGGGACTAGCGGCTTTCAAGAGACCCAGTACTTC